Below, 25 T cell receptor beta chains from the same sample are listed, as sequenced in a study of beta chain features in type 1 diabetes. As every portion of the isolated RNA was reverse transcribed, the sequencing read expressed TCRB transcripts. Sequenced by immunoSEQ multiplex PCR; TCRdb stores in-frame clones only, minus some. The repertoire includes about 660,000 clones, 11% to 15% of them detected once, and just under 0.04% sits in the top ten. Study-level results: Moderately but significantly shorter TCRB CDR3s were found in Type 1 diabetes patients in all four CD4+ subsets.

For these receptors, no antigen is known. The sequencing sample was made of naive CD4+ T cells from blood. Every receptor here comes from a man aged 18 to 30 with type 1 diabetes.

The chain links TRBV9 to TRBJ2-1; possibly TRBD1 or TRBD2 for D (7 bases each). Trimming removed 4 bases at V and 4 bases at J, with 15 bases between. Per the germline V gene, CDR1 is SGDLS and CDR2 is YYNGEE. CDR3 length equals 15 residues. DNA of the CDR3: TGTGCCAGCAGCTCCCAGGGGGGGTTATACAATGAGCAGTTCTTC. Its protein product is CASSSQGGLYNEQFF.

This chain connects TRBV28 to TRBJ2-1, with D unresolved. With 5 bases removed from V and 10 bases from J, the gap between germline ends came to 12 bases. In germline, CDR1 is MDHEN, CDR2 SYDVKM. The CDR3 loop spans 12 amino acids. DNA for the CDR3: TGTGCCAGCAGTCCCCTATCGCGAGAGCAGTTCTTC. It specifies CASSPLSREQFF.

The chain has TRBV9 and TRBJ1-6; D is unresolved. This CDR3 has 13 residues. The germline CDR1 and CDR2 sequences are SGDLS and YYNGEE. V shed 2 bases and J shed 10 bases, with 10 bases lying between them. DNA of the CDR3: TGTGCCAGCAGCGTTGAGGGCAAATCACCCCTCCACTTT. As protein: CASSVEGKSPLHF.

The chain is built from TRBV20-1 and TRBJ2-1, with 7 bases aligning to TRBD2. V gave up 3 bases and J gave up 8 bases; unmatched junction bases: 1. The CDR3 is made up of 11 amino acids. Germline CDR1 and CDR2: DFQATT and SNEGSKA (reference sequence). The CDR3 DNA follows: TGCAGTGCTAGCCTAGCGGATGAGCAGTTCTTC. Translation gives CSASLADEQFF.

The chain combines TRBV19 with TRBJ2-1, with TRBD2 identical over 13 bases. CDR1 is LNHDA and CDR2 is SQIVND in the germline V gene (reference sequence). J was trimmed by 8 bases and V by 10 bases; bases with no gene match: 11. This CDR3 comprises 15 residues. The DNA of the CDR3 is TGTGCCACCGTGGGAACTAGCGGGAGGGCCGATGAGCAGTTCTTC. Protein: CATVGTSGRADEQFF.

The V gene is TRBV18, the J gene TRBJ2-1; 10 bases agree with TRBD2. Germline-derived CDR1 and CDR2 are KGHSH and LQKENI. The CDR3 is made up of 14 amino acids. The trim removed 4 bases at V and 6 bases at J, leaving 3 bases unmatched. CDR3 nucleotides: TGTGCCAGCTCACGGAGCGGGGGGGTCAATGAGCAGTTCTTC. Amino acids: CASSRSGGVNEQFF.

This clone has a handful of counts. The rearrangement joins TRBV4-2 to TRBJ2-5, with 10 bases fitting TRBD1. This CDR3 has 14 amino acids. CDR1 and CDR2 from the germline V gene are LGHNA and YNFKEQ. J was trimmed by 4 bases and V by 4 bases; bases with no gene match: 3. The CDR3 reads CASSPGQGTETQYF. The CDR3 DNA reads as TGTGCCAGCAGCCCGGGACAGGGGACAGAGACCCAGTACTTC.

This clone occurred a few times. In DNA form, the CDR3 reads TGTGCTAGTGGCCGCACGGCCCGCACAGATACGCAGTATTTT. This sequence encodes CASGRTARTDTQYF. V usage is TRBV12-5 and J usage is TRBJ2-3; D not resolved. The V end was cut by 6 bases, the J end by 1 base, with 11 bases between. The CDR3 runs 14 residues. The germline CDR1 and CDR2 sequences are LGHNT and FRNRAP.

In its sample, this clone was seen a few times. V and J are TRBV6-5 and TRBJ1-4; 7 bases line up with TRBD1. In germline, CDR1 is MNHEY, CDR2 SVGAGI. Trimming removed 6 bases from V and 6 bases from J; junction bases left unmatched: 10. This CDR3 has 15 amino acids. CDR3 bases: TGTGCCAGCAGAAACGGAGGGGGCATAGATGAAAAACTGTTTTTT. This sequence encodes CASRNGGGIDEKLFF.

This clone has a handful of counts. The J gene is TRBJ2-1, the V gene TRBV5-4; 14 bases line up with TRBD2. The CDR3 consists of 16 residues. With V trimmed by 5 bases and J by 5 bases, 6 bases remained unmatched. Germline values: CDR1 SGHNT, CDR2 YYREEE (reference sequence). CDR3 region: CASSAGLAGGNNEQFF. The CDR3 DNA sequence: TGTGCCAGCAGTGCCGGACTAGCGGGAGGAAACAATGAGCAGTTCTTC.

The V call is TRBV9, the J call TRBJ2-2, with D possibly matching TRBD2 (5 bases). V was trimmed by 2 bases and J by 1 base, leaving 12 bases between them. CDR1 is SGDLS and CDR2 is YYNGEE in the germline V gene. The CDR3 length is 16 residues. CDR3 sequence: CASSVLFGGNTGELFF. The CDR3 bases are TGTGCCAGCAGCGTGCTTTTTGGAGGGAACACCGGGGAGCTGTTTTTT.

The chain carries TRBV9 and TRBJ1-1; D is ambiguous. V shed 0 bases and J shed 1 base, with 13 bases lying between them. Germline loops: CDR1 SGDLS, CDR2 YYNGEE. The CDR3 is 16 amino acids. For the CDR3, the DNA is TGTGCCAGCAGCGTAGCTAGTTTGGGAGGGAACACTGAAGCTTTCTTT. This encodes CASSVASLGGNTEAFF.

The V and J genes are TRBV5-1 and TRBJ2-5, with TRBD1 matching 9 bases. From germline, CDR1 is SGHRS and CDR2 YFSETQ. The trim removed 4 bases at V and 0 bases at J, leaving 16 bases unmatched. The CDR3 has 19 amino acids. CDR3 protein: CASSPNPGQGLPYQETQYF. The CDR3 nucleotides read TGCGCCAGCAGCCCCAATCCGGGACAGGGCCTCCCGTACCAAGAGACCCAGTACTTC.

This clone was detected a few times. The rearrangement joins TRBV5-6 to TRBJ1-1, with 7 bases aligning to TRBD1. Trimming at V came to 1 base and at J to 1 base, leaving 1 base not matched to a gene. The CDR3 sequence is 14 residues long. Germline V gene data show CDR1 as SGHDT and CDR2 as YYEEEE. In DNA, the CDR3 is TGTGCCAGCAGCTTGCGACAGGGGAACACTGAAGCTTTCTTT. It translates to CASSLRQGNTEAFF.

This clone was seen only a few times. The rearrangement joins TRBV6-5 to TRBJ1-2; D is unresolved. This CDR3 spans 13 amino acids. V lost 7 bases and J 5 bases, leaving 14 bases between the germline ends. The germline V gene encodes CDR1 MNHEY and CDR2 SVGAGI. This CDR3 is CASNSMIGYGYTF. The CDR3 DNA is TGTGCCAGCAACTCCATGATAGGGTATGGCTACACCTTC.

The chain uses TRBV30 and TRBJ2-1; TRBD2 matches 10 bases. From germline, CDR1 is GTSNPN and CDR2 SVGIG (reference sequence). V gave up 2 bases and J gave up 7 bases; unmatched junction bases: 5. This CDR3 is 14 amino acids long. The CDR3: CAWSFTSGINEQFF. For the CDR3, the DNA is TGTGCCTGGAGTTTTACTAGCGGGATAAATGAGCAGTTCTTC.

This clone was seen a handful of times. Other DNA sequences from this sample encode an identical CDR3 as well. The J gene is TRBJ1-5, the V gene TRBV30; D not certain. The V gene lost 0 bases and the J gene lost 6 bases, with 3 bases spanning the gap. The CDR3 totals 11 residues. The germline V gene has CDR1 GTSNPN and CDR2 SVGIG (reference sequence). The CDR3 sequence is CAWSVGQPQHF. The CDR3 DNA is TGTGCCTGGAGTGTAGGTCAGCCCCAGCATTTT.

This clone occurred a few times. This sequence joins TRBV11-1 and TRBJ2-7, with 8 bases aligning to TRBD1. CDR3 length: 15 residues. V gave up 5 bases and J gave up 5 bases; unmatched junction bases: 11. Germline CDR1 reads SGHAT; CDR2 reads FQDESV (reference sequence). CDR3 amino acids: CASSPKDRDINEQYF. CDR3 sequence (DNA): TGTGCCAGCAGCCCGAAGGACAGGGATATCAACGAGCAGTACTTC.

The chain links TRBV7-2 to TRBJ2-5; D is possibly TRBD2 (5 bases). This CDR3 is 16 amino acids long. Germline loops: CDR1 SGHTA, CDR2 FQGNSA. Trimming took off 7 bases at V and 1 base at J, with 19 bases between the two ends. CDR3 bases: TGTGCCAGCACTAAGAGCCTTACCGGGATCCAAGAGACCCAGTACTTC. Its protein product is CASTKSLTGIQETQYF.

The rearrangement links TRBV7-9 to TRBJ1-2, with D tentatively TRBD1 (6 bases). V lost 4 bases and J 4 bases, leaving 13 bases between the germline ends. The CDR3 covers 14 residues. Germline V gene lookup returns CDR1 SEHNR and CDR2 FQNEAQ (reference sequence). The CDR3 reads CASSWADSSYGYTF. The CDR3, as DNA: TGTGCCAGCAGCTGGGCGGACAGCTCCTATGGCTACACCTTC.

In this sample, this clone turned up a few times. V and J are TRBV2 and TRBJ2-1; possible D gene TRBD2, 6 bases. Germline CDR1 is SNHLY and CDR2 is FYNNEI. The V gene lost 4 bases and the J gene lost 6 bases, with 19 bases spanning the gap. The CDR3 runs 16 residues. Here the CDR3 DNA reads TGTGCCAGCAGTGGTTTCGAGGGGCAGGGAGGCAATGAGCAGTTCTTC. It yields the protein CASSGFEGQGGNEQFF.

The CDR3 region is CASSLQGTTEAFF. DNA for the CDR3: TGTGCCAGCAGCCTGCAGGGGACCACTGAAGCTTTCTTT. The V gene is TRBV7-9, the J gene TRBJ1-1; tentative D call: TRBD1 (6 bases). V dropped 5 bases and J dropped 4 bases, with 11 bases sitting between them. The V gene's germline CDR1 is SEHNR and CDR2 FQNEAQ (reference sequence). This CDR3 has 13 residues. Together with reference TRBV7-9 and TRBJ1-1, the CDR3 gives the full variable domain: DTGVSQNPRHKITKRGQNVTFRCDPISEHNRLYWYRQTLGQGPEFLTYFQNEAQLEKSRLLSDRFSAERPKGSFSTLEIQRTEQGDSAMYLCASSLQGTTEAFFGQGTRLTVV.

The chain employs TRBV30 and TRBJ2-3, with a tentative D call TRBD2 (6 bases). The CDR3 consists of 13 residues. Germline CDR1 reads GTSNPN; CDR2 reads SVGIG (reference sequence). CDR3 amino acids: CALSGTTTDTQYF. DNA of the CDR3: TGTGCTCTTAGCGGTACTACCACAGATACGCAGTATTTT.

This clone was detected only once. This chain links TRBV19 with TRBJ1-2; perhaps TRBD1 as D (5 bases). The CDR3 is 14 residues long. V lost 4 bases and J 0 bases, leaving 9 bases between the germline ends. CDR1 LNHDA and CDR2 SQIVND come from the germline V gene (reference sequence). CDR3 nucleotides: TGTGCCAGTAGTAGCGGGGGAACTAACTATGGCTACACCTTC. Translated: CASSSGGTNYGYTF. Variable domain in full (rest from reference TRBV19 and TRBJ1-2): DGGITQSPKYLFRKEGQNVTLSCEQNLNHDAMYWYRQDPGQGLRLIYYSQIVNDFQKGDIAEGYSVSREKKESFPLTVTSAQKNPTAFYLCASSSGGTNYGYTFGSGTRLTVV.

This chain links TRBV28 with TRBJ1-5; D unclear. The CDR3 is 13 amino acids. Germline CDR1 and CDR2: MDHEN and SYDVKM. V was clipped by 3 bases and J by 11 bases, with 14 bases between them. The CDR3 DNA reads as TGTGCCAGCAGTTTTTTCCCTGTTGCGGCCCAGCATTTT. It encodes CASSFFPVAAQHF.